Reported below is one TCR beta chain. What it binds is not known. This sample is drawn from a study of beta chain features in type 1 diabetes. Findings of the study overall: Whether HLA type affects TCRB rearrangement stayed undetermined in the present work. For Type 1 diabetes patients, all four CD4+ subsets carried TCRB CDR3s that were moderately but significantly shorter.

With 5 bases clipped from V and 2 bases from J, the junction kept 6 bases outside the gene matches. Germline V gene data show CDR1 as LNHDA and CDR2 as SQIVND (reference sequence). This CDR3 comprises 15 residues. Reverse transcribing all isolated RNA meant expressed TCRB transcripts were sequenced. Naive, central memory and regulatory T cell samples averaged roughly 3.7 million reads. Measured with immunoSEQ multiplex PCR; TCRdb has only the in-frame clones, and not every one. Of under 350,000 clones listed, 24% are singletons. CD4+ cells of the naive, central memory, regulatory and stem cell-like memory types were sorted via CD45RO/CCR7/CD25/CD127/CD95/CD27.

The specimen was naive CD4+ T cells from blood. This clonotype was sampled from a woman aged 25 to 45 with type 1 diabetes. This chain links TRBV19 with TRBJ2-7; 10 bases are a match to TRBD1. CDR3 nucleotide sequence: TGTGCCAGTAGTGTGAGGACAGGGGGTGCCTACGAGCAGTACTTC. Translated: CASSVRTGGAYEQYF.